Listed here are 5 T cell receptor beta chains from one sample, sequenced in a study of CD8 T cells in Susac syndrome. Random hexamers were used to reverse transcribe 0.5 to 1 ug of RNA. TCRdb analysed the immunoSEQ multiplex PCR reads with MiXCR anew, one entry per CDR3 protein. The sample shows 110,000 to 150,000 distinct CDR3 sequences, 94% of them seen only once. The sequencing input was CD8+ T cells from PBMCs. The receptors derive from a human donor in good health.

The V call is TRBV20-1, the J call TRBJ2-1; 11 positions agree with TRBD2. CDR3 length: 14 amino acids. Unmatched junction bases numbered 5, after V lost 6 bases and J lost 4 bases. CDR1 is DFQATT and CDR2 is SNEGSKA in the germline V gene (reference sequence). The CDR3 region is CSAAGLAVYNEQFF. Written as DNA, the CDR3 is TGCAGTGCCGCGGGACTAGCGGTATACAATGAGCAGTTCTTC.

This chain connects TRBV4-3 to TRBJ1-1; 7 bases are shared with TRBD1. The junction had 5 bases not matched to a gene; V was cut back by 0 bases and J by 1 base. This CDR3 spans 16 amino acids. The V gene's germline CDR1 is LGHNA and CDR2 YSLEER. The chain's CDR3 is CASSQEVWDRNTEAFF. DNA of the CDR3: TGCGCCAGCAGCCAAGAAGTCTGGGACAGGAACACTGAAGCTTTCTTT.

The chain employs TRBV29-1 and TRBJ2-7, with D perhaps assigned TRBD1 or TRBD2 (5 bases each). The CDR3 has 14 amino acids. Between the trimmed V and J ends, which lost 1 base and 2 bases, there was a span of 12 bases. In germline, CDR1 is SQVTM, CDR2 ANQGSEA. In DNA, the CDR3 is TGCAGCGTTGAAGGGGACGTTGGGACCTACGAGCAGTACTTC. This encodes CSVEGDVGTYEQYF.

This clonotype showed up just a few times. This chain joins TRBV27 and TRBJ2-7; D may correspond to TRBD1 or TRBD2 (5 bases each). The CDR3 loop spans 14 amino acids. The germline V gene has CDR1 MNHEY and CDR2 SMNVEV (reference sequence). V dropped 5 bases and J dropped 2 bases, with 13 bases sitting between them. The CDR3 DNA reads as TGTGCCAGCAGTACCGGGACGGGTGCCTACGAGCAGTACTTC. Protein: CASSTGTGAYEQYF.

This sequence joins TRBV27 and TRBJ2-1; the D gene is possibly TRBD2 (5 bases). Looked up from germline, CDR1 is MNHEY and CDR2 is SMNVEV (reference sequence). The V end lost 5 bases, the J end lost 2 bases, and 10 bases lay between the germline ends. The CDR3 loop spans 14 amino acids. The CDR3 DNA follows: TGTGCCAGCAGTCTACAGACTACCTACAATGAGCAGTTCTTC. It specifies CASSLQTTYNEQFF.